The present T cell receptor (beta chain) was sequenced within a study of blood T cell repertoires in COVID-19. Looking at the study overall: From the United States, Italy and Spain came samples of acute and convalescent COVID-19. PBMCs, B-cell-depleted T cells, or T cells provided the cDNA or gDNA that made up the material.

Trimming at V came to 2 bases and at J to 1 base, leaving 5 bases not matched to a gene. The germline CDR1 and CDR2 sequences are SGHRS and YFSETQ. This CDR3 has 15 residues. This clone was seen once. Original handling: The authors estimated nucleated cell counts from reference gene primer amplification. Repertoires were generated with immunoSEQ multiplex PCR, while TCRdb's copy carries only in-frame clones and drops some. From that table come the V and J calls and clone size; the DNA was used to work out D and trimming. The table has about 78,000 clones, about nine tenths seen once. The source material was peripheral blood. The V call is TRBV5-1, the J call TRBJ2-5; 7 nucleotides align to TRBD2. This clonotype originated in a woman aged 50 to 65 in a cohort sampled during active COVID-19. The CDR3 DNA follows: TGCGCCAGCAGCTTAAGCGGGGACTCCCAAGAGACCCAGTACTTC. Its protein is CASSLSGDSQETQYF.